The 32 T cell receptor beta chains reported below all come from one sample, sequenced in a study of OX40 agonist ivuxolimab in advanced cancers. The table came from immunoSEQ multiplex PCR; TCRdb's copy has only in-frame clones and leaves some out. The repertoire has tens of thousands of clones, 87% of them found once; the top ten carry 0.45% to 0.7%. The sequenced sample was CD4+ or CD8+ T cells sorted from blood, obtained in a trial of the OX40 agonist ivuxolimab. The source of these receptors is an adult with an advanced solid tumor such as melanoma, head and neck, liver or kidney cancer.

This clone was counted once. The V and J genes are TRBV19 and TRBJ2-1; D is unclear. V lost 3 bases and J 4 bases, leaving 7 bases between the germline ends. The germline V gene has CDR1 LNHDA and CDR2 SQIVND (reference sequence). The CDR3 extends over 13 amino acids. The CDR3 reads CASSMSPYNEQFF. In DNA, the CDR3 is TGTGCCAGTAGTATGTCCCCTTACAATGAGCAGTTCTTC.

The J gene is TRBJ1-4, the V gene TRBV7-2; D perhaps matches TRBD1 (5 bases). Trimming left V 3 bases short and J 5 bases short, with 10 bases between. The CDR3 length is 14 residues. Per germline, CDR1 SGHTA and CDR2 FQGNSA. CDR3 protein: CASSFGRENEKLFF. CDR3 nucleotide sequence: TGTGCCAGCAGCTTTGGCAGGGAGAATGAAAAACTGTTTTTT.

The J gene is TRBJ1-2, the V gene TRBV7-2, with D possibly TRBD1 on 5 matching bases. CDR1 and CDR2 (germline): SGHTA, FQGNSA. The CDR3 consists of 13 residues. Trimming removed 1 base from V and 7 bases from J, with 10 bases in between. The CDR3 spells CASSLGYGGGYTF. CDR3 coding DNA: TGTGCCAGCAGCTTAGGGTACGGGGGTGGCTACACCTTC.

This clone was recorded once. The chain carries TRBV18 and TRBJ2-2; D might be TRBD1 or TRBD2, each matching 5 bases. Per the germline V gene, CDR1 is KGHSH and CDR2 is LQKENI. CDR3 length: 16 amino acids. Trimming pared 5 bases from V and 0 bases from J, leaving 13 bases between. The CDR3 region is CASSKPGTPNTGELFF. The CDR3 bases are TGTGCCAGCTCAAAACCCGGGACCCCGAACACCGGGGAGCTGTTTTTT. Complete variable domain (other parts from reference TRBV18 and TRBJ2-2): NAGVMQNPRHLVRRRGQEARLRCSPMKGHSHVYWYRQLPEEGLKFMVYLQKENIIDESGMPKERFSAEFPKEGPSILRIQQVVRGDSAAYFCASSKPGTPNTGELFFGEGSRLTVL.

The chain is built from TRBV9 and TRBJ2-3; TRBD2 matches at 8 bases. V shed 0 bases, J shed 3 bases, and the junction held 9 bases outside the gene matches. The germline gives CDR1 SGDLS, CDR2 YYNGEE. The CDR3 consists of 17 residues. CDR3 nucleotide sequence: TGTGCCAGCAGCGTAGGGATTGCGGGGGGCATGACAGATACGCAGTATTTT. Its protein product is CASSVGIAGGMTDTQYF.

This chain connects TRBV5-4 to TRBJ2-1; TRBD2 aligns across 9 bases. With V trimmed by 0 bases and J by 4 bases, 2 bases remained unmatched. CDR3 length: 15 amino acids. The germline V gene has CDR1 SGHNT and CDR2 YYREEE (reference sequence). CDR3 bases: TGTGCCAGCAGCTTGGGGCGGGGGGGATACAATGAGCAGTTCTTC. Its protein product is CASSLGRGGYNEQFF.

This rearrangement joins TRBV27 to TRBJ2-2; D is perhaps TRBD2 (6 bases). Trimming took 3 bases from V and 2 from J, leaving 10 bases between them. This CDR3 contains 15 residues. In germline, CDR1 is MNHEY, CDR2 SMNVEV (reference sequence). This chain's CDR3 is CASSFQRVNTGELFF. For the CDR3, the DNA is TGTGCCAGCAGTTTCCAGCGGGTTAACACCGGGGAGCTGTTTTTT.

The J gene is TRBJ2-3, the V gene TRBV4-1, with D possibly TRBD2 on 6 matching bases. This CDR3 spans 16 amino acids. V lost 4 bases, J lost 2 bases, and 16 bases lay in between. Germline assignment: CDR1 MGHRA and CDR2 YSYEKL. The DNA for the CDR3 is TGCGCCAGCAGCCCCCTGGGGACTGGCTACACAGATACGCAGTATTTT. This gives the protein CASSPLGTGYTDTQYF.

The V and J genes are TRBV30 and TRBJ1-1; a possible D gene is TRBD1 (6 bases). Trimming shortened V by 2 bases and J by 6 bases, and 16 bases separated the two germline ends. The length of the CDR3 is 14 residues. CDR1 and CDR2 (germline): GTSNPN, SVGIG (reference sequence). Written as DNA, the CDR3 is TGTGCCTGGAGTTCGCACAGGGAAGATCCTGAAGCTTTCTTT. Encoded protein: CAWSSHREDPEAFF.

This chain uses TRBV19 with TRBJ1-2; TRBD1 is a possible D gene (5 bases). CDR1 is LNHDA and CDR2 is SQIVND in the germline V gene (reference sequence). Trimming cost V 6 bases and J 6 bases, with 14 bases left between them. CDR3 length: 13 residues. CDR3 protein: CASRTSVGDGYTF. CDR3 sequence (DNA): TGTGCCAGTAGGACCTCAGTGGGGGATGGCTACACCTTC.

The DNA for the CDR3 is TGTGCCAGCAGCTTATTCGGGGACCAAAATGAAAAACTGTTTTTT. This codes for CASSLFGDQNEKLFF. The rearrangement links TRBV11-2 to TRBJ1-4, with D tentatively TRBD1 (5 bases). Trimming took 2 bases from V and 5 from J, leaving 12 bases between them. CDR1 SGHAT and CDR2 FQNNGV come from the germline V gene. This CDR3 is built from 15 residues. Combining the CDR3 with reference TRBV11-2 and TRBJ1-4 gives the whole variable domain EAGVAQSPRYKIIEKRQSVAFWCNPISGHATLYWYQQILGQGPKLLIQFQNNGVVDDSQLPKDRFSAERLKGVDSTLKIQPAKLEDSAVYLCASSLFGDQNEKLFFGSGTQLSVL.

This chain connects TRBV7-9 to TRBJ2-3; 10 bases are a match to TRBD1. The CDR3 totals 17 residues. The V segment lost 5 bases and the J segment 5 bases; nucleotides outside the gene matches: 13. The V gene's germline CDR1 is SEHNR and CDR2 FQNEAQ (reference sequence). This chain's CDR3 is CASSPKTGGAEGDTQYF. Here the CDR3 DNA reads TGTGCCAGCAGCCCAAAGACAGGGGGCGCGGAAGGAGATACGCAGTATTTT.

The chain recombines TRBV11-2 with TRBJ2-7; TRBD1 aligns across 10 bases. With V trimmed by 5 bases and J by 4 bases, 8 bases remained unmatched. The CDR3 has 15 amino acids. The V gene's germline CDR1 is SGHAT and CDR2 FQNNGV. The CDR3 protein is CASSLGQGRQYEQYF. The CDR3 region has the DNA TGTGCCAGCAGCCTGGGACAGGGGCGGCAATACGAGCAGTACTTC.

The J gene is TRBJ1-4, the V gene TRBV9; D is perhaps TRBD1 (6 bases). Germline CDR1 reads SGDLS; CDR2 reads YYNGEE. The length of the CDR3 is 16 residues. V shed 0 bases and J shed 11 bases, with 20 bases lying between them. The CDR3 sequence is CASSVAGTSRAEKLFF. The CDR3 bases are TGTGCCAGCAGCGTAGCCGGGACATCCCGGGCCGAGAAACTGTTTTTT.

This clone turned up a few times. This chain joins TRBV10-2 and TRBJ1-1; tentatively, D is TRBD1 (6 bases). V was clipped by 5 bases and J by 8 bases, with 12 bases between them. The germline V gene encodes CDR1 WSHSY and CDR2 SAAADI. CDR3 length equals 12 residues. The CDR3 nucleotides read TGCGCCAGCAGTTACAGGGAAGGGGAAGCTTTCTTT. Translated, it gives CASSYREGEAFF.

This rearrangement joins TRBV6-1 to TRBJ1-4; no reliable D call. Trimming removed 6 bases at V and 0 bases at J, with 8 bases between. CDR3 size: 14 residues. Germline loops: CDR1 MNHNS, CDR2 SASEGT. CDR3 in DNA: TGTGCCAGCAGCCTGGCGCCAACTAATGAAAAACTGTTTTTT. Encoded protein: CASSLAPTNEKLFF.

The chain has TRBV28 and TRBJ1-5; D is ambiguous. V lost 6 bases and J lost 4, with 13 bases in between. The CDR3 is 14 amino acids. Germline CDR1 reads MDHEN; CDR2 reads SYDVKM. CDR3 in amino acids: CASSPRRANQPQHF. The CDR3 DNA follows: TGTGCCAGCAGCCCTCGACGGGCTAATCAGCCCCAGCATTTT.

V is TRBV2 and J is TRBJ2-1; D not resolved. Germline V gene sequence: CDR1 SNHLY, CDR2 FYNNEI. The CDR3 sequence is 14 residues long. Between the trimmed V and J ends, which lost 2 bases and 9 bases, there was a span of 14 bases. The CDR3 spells CASSETRYVVEQFF. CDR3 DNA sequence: TGTGCCAGCAGTGAAACCCGATATGTAGTTGAGCAGTTCTTC. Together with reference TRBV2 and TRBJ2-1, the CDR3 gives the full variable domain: EPEVTQTPSHQVTQMGQEVILRCVPISNHLYFYWYRQILGQKVEFLVSFYNNEISEKSEIFDDQFSVERPDGSNFTLKIRSTKLEDSAMYFCASSETRYVVEQFFGPGTRLTVL.

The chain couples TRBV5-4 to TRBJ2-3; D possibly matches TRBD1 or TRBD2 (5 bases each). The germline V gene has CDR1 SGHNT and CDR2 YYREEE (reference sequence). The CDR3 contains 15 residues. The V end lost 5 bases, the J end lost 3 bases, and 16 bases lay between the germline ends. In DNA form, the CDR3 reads TGTGCCAGCAGTTTCGAGGGGACGAGAACAGATACGCAGTATTTT. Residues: CASSFEGTRTDTQYF.

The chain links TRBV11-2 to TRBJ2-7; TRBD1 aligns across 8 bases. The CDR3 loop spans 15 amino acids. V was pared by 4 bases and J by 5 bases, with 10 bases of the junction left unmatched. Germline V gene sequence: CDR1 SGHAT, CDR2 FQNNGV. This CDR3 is CASSSHSTGDHEQYF. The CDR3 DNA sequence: TGTGCCAGCAGCTCCCATTCGACAGGGGACCACGAGCAGTACTTC.

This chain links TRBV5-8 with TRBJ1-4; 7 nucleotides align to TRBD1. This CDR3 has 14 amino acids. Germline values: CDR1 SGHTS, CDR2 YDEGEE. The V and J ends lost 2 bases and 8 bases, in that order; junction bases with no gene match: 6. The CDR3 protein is CASSLKGAKEKLFF. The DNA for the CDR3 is TGTGCCAGCAGCTTAAAGGGGGCGAAGGAAAAACTGTTTTTT.

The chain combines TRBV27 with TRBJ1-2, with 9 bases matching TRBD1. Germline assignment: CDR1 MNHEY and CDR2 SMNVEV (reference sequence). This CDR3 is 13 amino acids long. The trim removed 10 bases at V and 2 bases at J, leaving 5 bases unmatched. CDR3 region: CAIRDRANYGYTF. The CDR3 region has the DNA TGTGCCATACGGGACAGGGCAAACTATGGCTACACCTTC.

CDR3 sequence: CASRDRDRYNEQFF. The CDR3 region has the DNA TGTGCCAGTAGAGACCGAGACAGATACAATGAGCAGTTCTTC. V is TRBV19 and J is TRBJ2-1, with D possibly TRBD1 on 5 matching bases. Deletions cut 6 bases from V and 4 bases from J, with 13 bases between. This CDR3 contains 14 residues. CDR1 is LNHDA and CDR2 is SQIVND in the germline V gene (reference sequence).

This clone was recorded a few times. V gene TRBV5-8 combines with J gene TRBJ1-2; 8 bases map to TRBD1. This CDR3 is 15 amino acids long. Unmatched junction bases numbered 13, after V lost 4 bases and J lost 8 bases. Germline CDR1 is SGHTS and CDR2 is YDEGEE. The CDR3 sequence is CASSVTGTGGGGYTF. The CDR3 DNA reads TGTGCCAGCAGCGTCACCGGGACAGGAGGCGGGGGCTACACCTTC.

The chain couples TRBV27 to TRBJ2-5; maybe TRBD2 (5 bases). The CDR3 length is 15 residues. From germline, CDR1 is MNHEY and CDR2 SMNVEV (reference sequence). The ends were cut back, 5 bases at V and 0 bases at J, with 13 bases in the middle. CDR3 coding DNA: TGTGCCAGCAGTCCGCTGGCGGGCCACCAAGAGACCCAGTACTTC. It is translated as CASSPLAGHQETQYF.

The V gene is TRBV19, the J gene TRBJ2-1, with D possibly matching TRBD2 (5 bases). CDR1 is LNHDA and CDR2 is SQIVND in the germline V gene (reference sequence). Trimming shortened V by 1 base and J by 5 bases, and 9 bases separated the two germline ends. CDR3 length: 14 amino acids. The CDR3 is CASSIGPSHNEQFF. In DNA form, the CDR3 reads TGTGCCAGTAGTATAGGTCCTAGCCACAATGAGCAGTTCTTC.

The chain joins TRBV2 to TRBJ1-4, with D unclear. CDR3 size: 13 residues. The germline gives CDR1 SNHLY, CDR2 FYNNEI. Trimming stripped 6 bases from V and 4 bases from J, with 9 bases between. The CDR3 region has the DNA TGTGCCAGCAGATGGGGAAATAATGAAAAACTGTTTTTT. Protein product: CASRWGNNEKLFF.

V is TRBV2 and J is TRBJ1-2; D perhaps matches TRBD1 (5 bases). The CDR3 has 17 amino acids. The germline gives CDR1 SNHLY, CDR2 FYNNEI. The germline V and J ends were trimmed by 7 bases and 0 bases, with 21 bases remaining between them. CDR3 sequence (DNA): TGTGCCAGCACCGGCCAGGGTAGCCTCCGAGCTAACTATGGCTACACCTTC. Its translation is CASTGQGSLRANYGYTF.

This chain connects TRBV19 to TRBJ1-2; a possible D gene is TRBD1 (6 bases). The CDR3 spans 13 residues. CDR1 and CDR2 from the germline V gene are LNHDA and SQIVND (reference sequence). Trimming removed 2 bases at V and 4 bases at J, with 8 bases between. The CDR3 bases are TGTGCCAGTAGTATACAGGGGTCCTATGGCTACACCTTC. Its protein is CASSIQGSYGYTF.

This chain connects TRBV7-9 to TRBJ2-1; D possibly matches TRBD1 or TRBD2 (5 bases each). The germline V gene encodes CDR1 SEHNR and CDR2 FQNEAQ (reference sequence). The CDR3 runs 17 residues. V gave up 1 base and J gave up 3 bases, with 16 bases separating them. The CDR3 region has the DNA TGTGCCAGCAGCTTAGAGCCGGGACGAACTTTCTACAATGAGCAGTTCTTC. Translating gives CASSLEPGRTFYNEQFF.

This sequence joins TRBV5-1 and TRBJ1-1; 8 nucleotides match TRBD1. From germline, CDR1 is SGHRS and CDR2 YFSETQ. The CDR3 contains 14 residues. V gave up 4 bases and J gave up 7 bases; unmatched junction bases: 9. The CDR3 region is CASSLDRVSVEAFF. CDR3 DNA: TGCGCCAGCAGCCTGGACAGGGTGAGTGTTGAAGCTTTCTTT.

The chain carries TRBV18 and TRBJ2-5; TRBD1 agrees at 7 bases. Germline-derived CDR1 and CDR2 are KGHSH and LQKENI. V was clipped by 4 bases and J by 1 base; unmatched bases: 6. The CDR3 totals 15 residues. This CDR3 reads CASSRLRDSQETQYF. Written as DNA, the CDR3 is TGTGCCAGCTCACGACTACGGGACAGCCAAGAGACCCAGTACTTC.